Sequencing of this T cell receptor (beta chain) was carried out in a study of shared clonotypes between healthy human individuals. The CDR3 loop spans 11 amino acids. V was cut by 6 bases and J by 9 bases, with 12 bases left in between. The V gene's germline CDR1 is DFQATT and CDR2 SNEGSKA (reference sequence). About this clone itself: The antigen remains unidentified.

The repertoire was sequenced with immunoSEQ multiplex PCR; TCRdb's copy has only in-frame clones and lacks some. The table records some 900,000 clones, approximately 80% of them present only once. Naive CD45RA+ and memory CD45RA-negative subsets were split from CD4+ cells. Study-level points and caveats: About 5% of naive CD4 clonotypes were shared across a few donors. Clonotypes not shared had lower generation probabilities than those common to all four donors. Read depth was anticipated to influence clonotype sharing among donors.

What was sequenced was memory CD4+ T cells sorted from blood. Subset reported: CD45RA-negative fraction. The clonotype originates from a young man in good health. The V and J genes are TRBV20-1 and TRBJ2-1; D not resolved. This CDR3 reads CSAAPMGEQFF. In nucleotides, the CDR3 is TGCAGTGCCGCCCCCATGGGTGAGCAGTTCTTC.